The 19 T cell receptor beta chains in this list originate from one sample, sequenced in a study of cytomegalovirus exposure and HLA in healthy donors (dated by TCRdb to about 2017). To prepare the library, the immunoSEQ multiplex PCR assay was applied. For the multiplex PCR, a mixture combining 60 forward primers for TCR Vbeta segments and 13 reverse primers for TCR Jbeta segments was used. Imported from immuneACCESS, the table was reduced by TCRdb to in-frame sequences with V and J called. These copies leave out some clones; in studies compared against another copy, an unresolved V gene accounts for under half, and the cause of the remainder is not known. Counted in this sample were about 100,000 clones; more than 65% of them appeared once. Approximately 4.8% of the sample belongs to the ten largest clones. Input material: PBMCs. Every receptor here comes from a woman aged 18-29 years in good health and CMV-seropositive.

The chain recombines TRBV28 with TRBJ2-2, with D tentatively TRBD2 (5 bases). Looked up from germline, CDR1 is MDHEN and CDR2 is SYDVKM. The CDR3 covers 13 residues. Trimming cost V 2 bases and J 5 bases, with 6 bases left between them. In nucleotides, the CDR3 is TGTGCCAGCAGTTTAACGGGGACCGGGGAGCTGTTTTTT. Translated: CASSLTGTGELFF.

This chain uses TRBV9 with TRBJ1-1, with 7 bases that match TRBD1. Germline trimming cut 3 bases from V and 4 bases from J; bases unmatched to any gene: 6. The CDR3 covers 14 residues. Germline CDR1 reads SGDLS; CDR2 reads YYNGEE. This chain's CDR3 is CASSATGAGTEAFF. The CDR3 nucleotides are TGTGCCAGCAGCGCAACAGGGGCGGGCACTGAAGCTTTCTTT.

This chain links TRBV5-4 with TRBJ2-1; possibly TRBD1 for D (5 bases). The CDR3 extends over 16 amino acids. From germline, CDR1 is SGHNT and CDR2 YYREEE (reference sequence). Trimming removed 3 bases at V and 0 bases at J, with 13 bases between. This CDR3 is CASSYPRQSSYNEQFF. CDR3 DNA: TGTGCCAGCAGCTACCCCAGACAGAGCTCCTACAATGAGCAGTTCTTC.

This clone was observed a few times. V and J are TRBV6-6 and TRBJ1-1; no clear D. Germline V lookup: CDR1 MNHNY, CDR2 SVGAGI (reference sequence). CDR3 length: 15 residues. The V and J ends lost 2 bases and 1 base respectively, with 11 bases between them. DNA of the CDR3: TGTGCCAGCAGTTACATTTTGCGGAGGAACACTGAAGCTTTCTTT. As protein: CASSYILRRNTEAFF.

This chain connects TRBV10-3 to TRBJ2-5; TRBD1 matches 10 bases. Germline CDR1 ENHRY, CDR2 SYGVKD. After removal of 8 bases from V and 5 bases from J, the junction contained 5 bases not matched to a gene. CDR3 length equals 13 residues. DNA of the CDR3: TGTGCCATCTCGGACAGGGGGAGGGAGACCCAGTACTTC. Protein sequence: CAISDRGRETQYF.

This clone was observed a few times. This chain links TRBV27 with TRBJ2-7; a weak D match, TRBD2 (6 bases). V lost 0 bases, J lost 1 base, and 10 bases lay in between. Germline V gene data show CDR1 as MNHEY and CDR2 as SMNVEV (reference sequence). The CDR3 is 15 residues long. CDR3 coding DNA: TGTGCCAGCAGTTTATCGTTAGGAGGGTCCTACGAGCAGTACTTC. Protein: CASSLSLGGSYEQYF.

The chain links TRBV5-1 to TRBJ2-1; 8 positions match TRBD2. The length of the CDR3 is 14 residues. Trimming at V came to 2 bases and at J to 8 bases, leaving 6 bases not matched to a gene. Germline V gene sequence: CDR1 SGHRS, CDR2 YFSETQ. The CDR3 coding sequence is TGCGCCAGCAGCTTTGGACTAGCCGGCGATGAGCAGTTCTTC. This translates into CASSFGLAGDEQFF.

On this clone itself: Other DNA variants within this sample encode the same CDR3. The rearrangement uses TRBV6-5 and TRBJ2-7; the match to TRBD1 covers 10 bases. The V segment lost 6 bases and the J segment 5 bases; nucleotides outside the gene matches: 4. The length of the CDR3 is 13 residues. The germline CDR1 and CDR2 sequences are MNHEY and SVGAGI. Here the CDR3 DNA reads TGTGCCAGCAGGAGGGACAGGGGCCACGAGCAGTACTTC. It encodes CASRRDRGHEQYF.

The J gene is TRBJ2-3, the V gene TRBV19; the match to TRBD2 covers 10 bases. The ends lost 3 bases at V and 1 base at J; junction bases unmatched: 16. From germline, CDR1 is LNHDA and CDR2 SQIVND (reference sequence). CDR3 length equals 20 residues. DNA of the CDR3: TGTGCCAGTAGTATTCGTCCCCTAGCGGGAGTTGGGTACCGCACAGATACGCAGTATTTT. This translates into CASSIRPLAGVGYRTDTQYF.

CDR3 loop: CSVEGQVNTEAFF. The CDR3, as DNA: TGCAGCGTTGAGGGACAAGTGAACACTGAAGCTTTCTTT. This sequence joins TRBV29-1 and TRBJ1-1, with a tentative D call TRBD1 (6 bases). Germline CDR1 reads SQVTM; CDR2 reads ANQGSEA. Deletions cut 3 bases from V and 0 bases from J, with 8 bases between. CDR3 length: 13 residues.

As DNA, the CDR3 is TGTGCCAGCAGCGTAGCAGGGACTCGGACCGGGGAGCTGTTTTTT. Translated, it gives CASSVAGTRTGELFF. The chain has TRBV9 and TRBJ2-2; tentative D call: TRBD2 (6 bases). V was shortened by 0 bases and J by 5 bases, with 11 bases between the two germline ends. In germline, CDR1 is SGDLS, CDR2 YYNGEE. This CDR3 region has 15 residues.

V and J are TRBV2 and TRBJ1-1, with 8 bases fitting TRBD1. This CDR3 has 12 amino acids. The J segment lost 3 bases and the V segment lost 6 bases, leaving 0 bases of the junction unmatched. The V gene's germline CDR1 is SNHLY and CDR2 FYNNEI. CDR3 bases: TGTGCCAGCAGGGGACAGGACACTGAAGCTTTCTTT. It codes for CASRGQDTEAFF.

The chain carries TRBV6-4 and TRBJ2-2; 8 nucleotides agree with TRBD2. This CDR3 contains 15 residues. V lost 2 bases, J lost 3 bases, and 2 bases stayed unmatched. Germline V lookup: CDR1 MRHNA, CDR2 SNTAGT. In DNA, the CDR3 is TGTGCCAGCAGTGACCTAGCGGGTGACACCGGGGAGCTGTTTTTT. Translating gives CASSDLAGDTGELFF.

This rearrangement joins TRBV28 to TRBJ2-2; 8 nucleotides line up with TRBD2. Germline-derived CDR1 and CDR2 are MDHEN and SYDVKM. V lost 7 bases, J lost 1 base, and 2 bases stayed unmatched. The CDR3 contains 14 residues. CDR3 coding DNA: TGTGCCAGCATTCTAGCGGGGAACACCGGGGAGCTGTTTTTT. This translates into CASILAGNTGELFF.

The rearrangement links TRBV27 to TRBJ2-5, with D possibly being TRBD2 (6 bases). This CDR3 contains 14 residues. Germline V gene sequence: CDR1 MNHEY, CDR2 SMNVEV (reference sequence). V was cut by 5 bases and J by 2 bases, with 12 bases left in between. As DNA, the CDR3 is TGTGCCAGCAGTAAGTGGGACTCGCAAGAGACCCAGTACTTC. It codes for CASSKWDSQETQYF.

Sample share makes this clone medium-sized. The chain employs TRBV9 and TRBJ2-1, with 15 bases lining up with TRBD2. The CDR3 covers 17 residues. Looked up from germline, CDR1 is SGDLS and CDR2 is YYNGEE. V dropped 9 bases and J dropped 0; count of bases not matched to a gene: 7. The CDR3 bases are TGTGCCAAAAGGGGGACTAGCGGGAGGAGCTCCTACAATGAGCAGTTCTTC. This gives the protein CAKRGTSGRSSYNEQFF. Looking up the rest from reference TRBV9 and TRBJ2-1 gives the full variable domain: DSGVTQTPKHLITATGQRVTLRCSPRSGDLSVYWYQQSLDQGLQFLIQYYNGEERAKGNILERFSAQQFPDLHSELNLSSLELGDSALYFCAKRGTSGRSSYNEQFFGPGTRLTVL.

J is TRBJ2-1 and V is TRBV29-1, with no clear D. The CDR3 covers 12 residues. Germline lookup yields CDR1 SQVTM and CDR2 ANQGSEA. The V end lost 4 bases, the J end lost 1 base, and 5 bases lay between the germline ends. The CDR3 DNA follows: TGCAGCGTTGTGAGTTCCTACAATGAGCAGTTCTTC. It specifies CSVVSSYNEQFF.

The chain links TRBV7-9 to TRBJ2-6; 11 bases map to TRBD2. The V gene end was trimmed by 5 bases and the J gene end by 0 bases; junction bases not matched to a gene: 3. The CDR3 covers 17 residues. Germline lookup yields CDR1 SEHNR and CDR2 FQNEAQ (reference sequence). This CDR3 is CASSTGTSGSGANVLTF. CDR3 nucleotide sequence: TGTGCCAGCAGCACCGGGACTAGCGGCTCTGGGGCCAACGTCCTGACTTTC.

The V and J genes are TRBV29-1 and TRBJ1-2; no definite D call. Germline CDR1 SQVTM, CDR2 ANQGSEA. CDR3 length: 13 residues. V was cut by 4 bases and J by 0 bases, with 9 bases left in between. CDR3 sequence (DNA): TGCAGCGTTGCTGGAGATCCTAACTATGGCTACACCTTC. It specifies CSVAGDPNYGYTF.